These 31 T cell receptor beta chains came from one sample sequenced in a study of blood T cell repertoires in COVID-19. Assay: immunoSEQ multiplex PCR; the TCRdb copy retains only in-frame clones and omits some. The repertoire holds a few hundred thousand clones, about 91% seen once, with under 2% in the top ten. The source material was peripheral blood. These TCRs come from a woman under 40 with COVID-19, enrolled during active disease.

J is TRBJ2-7 and V is TRBV29-1, with TRBD2 matching 9 bases. The CDR3 has 15 amino acids. Looked up from germline, CDR1 is SQVTM and CDR2 is ANQGSEA. J gave up 1 base and V 4 bases, and 8 bases lay outside the gene matches. The CDR3: CSVGLAGRISYEQYF. The CDR3 DNA reads as TGCAGCGTTGGGCTAGCGGGGCGAATTTCCTACGAGCAGTACTTC.

This chain joins TRBV5-6 and TRBJ2-2, with D possibly TRBD1 on 6 matching bases. Germline V CDR1 and CDR2: SGHDT, YYEEEE. V gave up 1 base and J gave up 4 bases, with 11 bases separating them. This CDR3 contains 15 residues. This chain's CDR3 is CASSLWGQLTGELFF. For the CDR3, the DNA is TGTGCCAGCAGCTTGTGGGGACAACTCACCGGGGAGCTGTTTTTT.

The genes are TRBV5-4 and TRBJ2-3; the D is unclear. The V gene's germline CDR1 is SGHNT and CDR2 YYREEE (reference sequence). Trimming removed 4 bases from V and 7 bases from J, with 13 bases in between. The CDR3 is made up of 13 amino acids. The DNA for the CDR3 is TGTGCCAGCAGCCGAGACTCCTTGAATACGCAGTATTTT. Translating gives CASSRDSLNTQYF. The complete variable domain, with remaining parts taken from reference TRBV5-4 and TRBJ2-3, reads ETGVTQSPTHLIKTRGQQVTLRCSSQSGHNTVSWYQQALGQGPQFIFQYYREEENGRGNFPPRFSGLQFPNYSSELNVNALELDDSALYLCASSRDSLNTQYFGPGTRLTVL.

This clone was seen a handful of times. The chain combines TRBV7-6 with TRBJ2-5, with TRBD2 identical over 10 bases. Germline V gene sequence: CDR1 SGHVS, CDR2 FNYEAQ. The CDR3 has 15 residues. Trimming cost V 4 bases and J 9 bases; bases outside gene matches: 11. The CDR3 sequence: CASSSNSGGLRAQYF. The CDR3 DNA follows: TGTGCCAGCAGCTCAAATAGCGGGGGGCTCCGGGCCCAGTACTTC. Full variable domain (outside the CDR3, taken from reference TRBV7-6 and TRBJ2-5): GAGVSQSPRYKVTKRGQDVALRCDPISGHVSLYWYRQALGQGPEFLTYFNYEAQQDKSGLPNDRFSAERPEGSISTLTIQRTEQRDSAMYRCASSSNSGGLRAQYFGPGTRLLVL.

V gene TRBV4-3 combines with J gene TRBJ2-7; perhaps TRBD1 as D (6 bases). The V end was cut by 2 bases, the J end by 3 bases, with 8 bases between. The CDR3 extends over 13 amino acids. Germline loops: CDR1 LGHNA, CDR2 YSLEER. The chain's CDR3 is CASSQMDSYEQYF. CDR3 bases: TGCGCCAGCAGCCAAATGGACAGCTACGAGCAGTACTTC.

The CDR3 nucleotides read TGTGCCAGTAGTCCTCTGGGACTAGCCAACACCATATATTTT. Translating it yields CASSPLGLANTIYF. The V call is TRBV19, the J call TRBJ1-3, with a weak D call TRBD1 (5 bases). This CDR3 is 14 amino acids long. From germline, CDR1 is LNHDA and CDR2 SQIVND (reference sequence). Trimming stripped 5 bases from V and 7 bases from J, with 15 bases between. Full variable domain (missing parts from reference TRBV19 and TRBJ1-3): DGGITQSPKYLFRKEGQNVTLSCEQNLNHDAMYWYRQDPGQGLRLIYYSQIVNDFQKGDIAEGYSVSREKKESFPLTVTSAQKNPTAFYLCASSPLGLANTIYFGEGSWLTVV.

The J gene is TRBJ2-5, the V gene TRBV10-2, with TRBD2 identical over 15 bases. Trimming removed 6 bases from V and 5 bases from J; junction bases left unmatched: 13. Per germline, CDR1 WSHSY and CDR2 SAAADI. This CDR3 spans 18 amino acids. The CDR3 loop is CASSGSGLAGGPRETQYF. The CDR3 DNA reads as TGCGCCAGCAGCGGAAGCGGACTAGCGGGGGGGCCTAGGGAGACCCAGTACTTC.

The CDR3, as DNA: TGCAGCGTTCCGGGGAGGGGAAATTTTGGCTACACCTTC. Its translation is CSVPGRGNFGYTF. The gene calls are TRBV29-1 and TRBJ1-2, with D perhaps matching TRBD1 (5 bases). Germline values: CDR1 SQVTM, CDR2 ANQGSEA. Trimming cost V 5 bases and J 7 bases, with 17 bases left between them. This CDR3 spans 13 amino acids.

This sequence joins TRBV11-2 and TRBJ1-1, with D hard to call. From germline, CDR1 is SGHAT and CDR2 FQNNGV. Trimming stripped 2 bases from V and 5 bases from J, with 12 bases between. The CDR3 consists of 14 residues. The CDR3 DNA is TGTGCCAGCAGCTTAAATCTGGGGAGGACTGAAGCTTTCTTT. This translates into CASSLNLGRTEAFF.

The CDR3 nucleotides are TGTGCCACCAGTGATGCCACCGGGACAGGGCATAGAGATGGCTACACCTTC. Translating gives CATSDATGTGHRDGYTF. This chain connects TRBV24-1 to TRBJ1-2; TRBD1 aligns across 9 bases. This CDR3 spans 17 amino acids. With 3 bases clipped from V and 6 bases from J, the junction kept 13 bases outside the gene matches. Germline V gene sequence: CDR1 KGHDR, CDR2 SFDVKD.

This chain uses TRBV5-1 with TRBJ1-1, with D possibly being TRBD1 (6 bases). V was trimmed by 4 bases and J by 1 base, leaving 11 bases between them. CDR1 and CDR2 (germline): SGHRS, YFSETQ. The CDR3 has 14 amino acids. The CDR3 sequence is CASSESTGNTEAFF. In nucleotides, the CDR3 is TGCGCCAGCAGCGAGTCGACAGGGAACACTGAAGCTTTCTTT.

As concerns this clone: A junction boundary mismatches the germline segment, possibly from a read error. The chain joins TRBV6-5 to TRBJ2-3; no clear D. The germline V gene has CDR1 MNHEY and CDR2 SVGAGI. The CDR3 consists of 15 residues. CDR3 DNA sequence: TGTGCCAGCAGTGACTCGCGGCCTAGCACAGATACGCAGTATTTT. Translated: CASSDSRPSTDTQYF.

The rearrangement uses TRBV28 and TRBJ2-7; 8 bases fit TRBD1. With 6 bases clipped from V and 2 bases from J, the junction kept 12 bases outside the gene matches. The CDR3 spans 16 residues. Germline loops: CDR1 MDHEN, CDR2 SYDVKM. The CDR3 loop reads CASSPGSGGMAYEQYV. In DNA form, the CDR3 reads TGTGCCAGCAGCCCTGGGTCAGGGGGCATGGCCTACGAGCAGTACGTC.

V is TRBV4-2 and J is TRBJ1-4, with D uncertain. Deletions cut 5 bases from V and 0 bases from J, with 16 bases between. The CDR3 covers 17 residues. From germline, CDR1 is LGHNA and CDR2 YNFKEQ. CDR3 in amino acids: CASSEIWEVATNEKLFF. CDR3 nucleotides: TGTGCCAGCAGCGAAATCTGGGAGGTAGCAACTAATGAAAAACTGTTTTTT.

This clone was seen more than once but under ten times. The rearrangement links TRBV28 to TRBJ1-4, with 8 bases lining up with TRBD1. The V gene's germline CDR1 is MDHEN and CDR2 SYDVKM. This CDR3 contains 16 residues. J lost 0 bases, V lost 9 bases, and 9 bases had no gene match. The CDR3 protein is CASAMGQVATNEKLFF. The CDR3 DNA reads as TGTGCCAGTGCGATGGGACAGGTTGCAACTAATGAAAAACTGTTTTTT.

The V and J genes are TRBV5-4 and TRBJ2-1; no clear D. Trimming cost V 0 bases and J 5 bases, with 6 bases left between them. The CDR3 has 13 amino acids. Per the germline V gene, CDR1 is SGHNT and CDR2 is YYREEE (reference sequence). The CDR3 reads CASSLERHNEQFF. CDR3 nucleotides: TGTGCCAGCAGCTTGGAGAGGCACAATGAGCAGTTCTTC.

V gene TRBV5-6 combines with J gene TRBJ2-7; possibly TRBD2 for D (7 bases). Trimming took 2 bases from V and 0 from J, leaving 12 bases between them. The CDR3 covers 15 residues. CDR1 is SGHDT and CDR2 is YYEEEE in the germline V gene. The CDR3 DNA reads TGTGCCAGCAGCTTTGGGGGGGCTTTCTCCTACGAGCAGTACTTC. Amino acids: CASSFGGAFSYEQYF. The complete variable domain, with remaining parts taken from reference TRBV5-6 and TRBJ2-7, reads DAGVTQSPTHLIKTRGQQVTLRCSPKSGHDTVSWYQQALGQGPQFIFQYYEEEERQRGNFPDRFSGHQFPNYSSELNVNALLLGDSALYLCASSFGGAFSYEQYFGPGTRLTVT.

Regarding this clone: The germline gene is not matched at one end of the junction; a read error may be the cause. The chain has TRBV4-1 and TRBJ1-1, with 7 bases matching TRBD1. Looked up from germline, CDR1 is MGHRA and CDR2 is YSYEKL. This CDR3 spans 11 amino acids. CDR3 DNA sequence: TGCGCCAGCAGCCACCGGGACAGTGTAATCTTT. This codes for CASSHRDSVIF.

The rearrangement uses TRBV6-1 and TRBJ2-7; tentatively, D is TRBD1 (6 bases). The germline CDR1 and CDR2 sequences are MNHNS and SASEGT. The CDR3 sequence is 15 residues long. Trimming left V 1 base short and J 2 bases short, with 12 bases between. The DNA for the CDR3 is TGTGCCAGCAGTGAAGTTTGGGGGACACCCTACGAGCAGTACTTC. This translates into CASSEVWGTPYEQYF.

CDR3 bases: TGTGCCAGCAGAAACAGGGGGCTTGGAAACACCATATATTTT. Protein sequence: CASRNRGLGNTIYF. The chain employs TRBV2 and TRBJ1-3, with 9 bases identical to TRBD1. The CDR3 is 14 amino acids. Germline lookup yields CDR1 SNHLY and CDR2 FYNNEI. The junction had 3 bases not matched to a gene; V was cut back by 6 bases and J by 3 bases.

The CDR3 DNA reads TGTGCCAGCAGTCCCCAACCGGGACAGGGTGAGCAGTACTTC. Translation gives CASSPQPGQGEQYF. The J gene is TRBJ2-7, the V gene TRBV27; 9 nucleotides line up with TRBD1. Trimming removed 5 bases from V and 7 bases from J; junction bases left unmatched: 9. This CDR3 is 14 amino acids long. In germline, CDR1 is MNHEY, CDR2 SMNVEV (reference sequence).

The chain combines TRBV2 with TRBJ1-2; a possible D gene is TRBD1 (5 bases). V was shortened by 6 bases and J by 4 bases, with 9 bases between the two germline ends. CDR3 length equals 12 residues. Per the germline V gene, CDR1 is SNHLY and CDR2 is FYNNEI. The CDR3 is CASRDSSYGYTF. As DNA, the CDR3 is TGTGCCAGCAGAGACAGTTCCTATGGCTACACCTTC.

The genes are TRBV4-2 and TRBJ1-1; possibly TRBD1 for D (5 bases). The CDR3 has 14 residues. Germline lookup yields CDR1 LGHNA and CDR2 YNFKEQ. V lost 4 bases to trimming and J lost 5 bases, with 14 bases between them. The CDR3 bases are TGTGCCAGCAGCCCTTACCAGACAGTAACTGAAGCTTTCTTT. This gives the protein CASSPYQTVTEAFF.

The rearrangement uses TRBV7-9 and TRBJ1-1; 8 bases are a match to TRBD1. The length of the CDR3 is 14 residues. Trimming removed 5 bases from V and 5 bases from J; junction bases left unmatched: 7. CDR1 SEHNR and CDR2 FQNEAQ come from the germline V gene (reference sequence). The CDR3 nucleotides are TGTGCCAGCAGCCTAGACAGGGGTCCTACTGAAGCTTTCTTT. Residues: CASSLDRGPTEAFF.

The genes are TRBV19 and TRBJ2-2; the D gene is possibly TRBD2 (6 bases). The V gene's germline CDR1 is LNHDA and CDR2 SQIVND (reference sequence). Deletions cut 5 bases from V and 8 bases from J, with 15 bases between. The CDR3 spans 14 residues. CDR3 nucleotides: TGTGCCAGTAGTCCGGGACTTTATTCAGGGGAGCTGTTTTTT. Encoded protein: CASSPGLYSGELFF.

The chain uses TRBV24-1 and TRBJ1-2; 7 positions agree with TRBD1. Germline V gene sequence: CDR1 KGHDR, CDR2 SFDVKD. The trim removed 9 bases at V and 2 bases at J, leaving 2 bases unmatched. The CDR3 is 12 residues long. CDR3 DNA: TGTGCCACCTCGACAGGGAACTATGGCTACACCTTC. It is translated as CATSTGNYGYTF.

J is TRBJ2-5 and V is TRBV18; TRBD1 is a possible D gene (6 bases). Deletions cut 6 bases from V and 4 bases from J, with 15 bases between. Germline V gene sequence: CDR1 KGHSH, CDR2 LQKENI. The CDR3 is 14 amino acids. CDR3 sequence reads: CASSHTGPGETQYF. The DNA for the CDR3 is TGTGCCAGCTCGCATACAGGGCCGGGAGAGACCCAGTACTTC.

The rearrangement joins TRBV7-2 to TRBJ2-5, with D possibly TRBD2 on 6 matching bases. Germline V gene data show CDR1 as SGHTA and CDR2 as FQGNSA. Trimming took off 5 bases at V and 6 bases at J, with 16 bases between the two ends. The CDR3 extends over 14 amino acids. The CDR3 DNA reads TGTGCCAGCAGCCGCTTGGAGGGCTCTAAGACCCAGTACTTC. Its translation is CASSRLEGSKTQYF.

This chain uses TRBV5-1 with TRBJ1-1, with D perhaps TRBD1 (5 bases). CDR1 and CDR2 from the germline V gene are SGHRS and YFSETQ. The CDR3 is made up of 15 amino acids. V was pared by 3 bases and J by 0 bases, with 12 bases between. DNA for the CDR3: TGCGCCAGCAGCTCGATGACAGACTTGAACACTGAAGCTTTCTTT. This gives the protein CASSSMTDLNTEAFF. The full variable domain, rest sourced from reference TRBV5-1 and TRBJ1-1, is KAGVTQTPRYLIKTRGQQVTLSCSPISGHRSVSWYQQTPGQGLQFLFEYFSETQRNKGNFPGRFSGRQFSNSRSEMNVSTLELGDSALYLCASSSMTDLNTEAFFGQGTRLTVV.

The chain couples TRBV6-8 to TRBJ2-7; D not resolved. Trimming removed 5 bases from V and 1 base from J, with 15 bases in between. Germline V lookup: CDR1 MNHGY, CDR2 SAAAGT. The CDR3 sequence is 15 residues long. The CDR3 loop reads CASSVLAAASYEQYV. In DNA form, the CDR3 reads TGTGCCAGCAGTGTGTTAGCCGCCGCATCCTACGAGCAGTACGTC.

The chain carries TRBV19 and TRBJ1-5; perhaps TRBD1 as D (5 bases). With 5 bases removed from V and 8 bases from J, the gap between germline ends came to 10 bases. Germline V gene sequence: CDR1 LNHDA, CDR2 SQIVND (reference sequence). This CDR3 comprises 12 residues. CDR3 nucleotides: TGTGCCAGTAGTCCCCGGGGGGAGCCCCAGCATTTT. Protein sequence: CASSPRGEPQHF.